This is a list of T cell receptor beta chains from one sample in a study of blood T cell repertoires in COVID-19. Profiling relied on immunoSEQ multiplex PCR, and the TCRdb table lists in-frame clones only, not all of them. The sample lists around 140,000 clones; under 85% were seen once. Sequencing input: peripheral blood. The receptors derive from a human donor in a cohort sampled during active COVID-19. Both conserved end residues are part of each CDR3. Fields, in order: J gene, V gene, clone size, D gene, CDR3 protein, CDR3 DNA. The D gene is left open where the match is weak. Where a row states a size, it is once, few, many or the class of an expanded clone; other rows omit it.

>TRBJ2-3|TRBV7-3|.|.
CASSLTSGVTDTQYF
TGTGCCAGCAGCTTAACTAGCGGTGTCACAGATACGCAGTATTTT
>TRBJ1-2|TRBV7-9|.|TRBD1
CASSPGTVIPGYGYTF
TGTGCCAGCAGCCCCGGGACAGTCATCCCTGGGTATGGCTACACCTTC
>TRBJ2-2|TRBV9|.|TRBD2
CASSPRLAGYIGELFF
TGTGCCAGCAGCCCCCGACTAGCGGGATACATAGGGGAGCTGTTTTTT
>TRBJ2-2|TRBV27|.|.
CASSRLGGAPGELFF
TGTGCCAGCAGTAGACTAGGCGGGGCACCCGGGGAGCTGTTTTTT
>TRBJ1-4|TRBV6-5|.|.
CASSGGSATNEKLFF
TGTGCCAGCAGCGGGGGTTCAGCAACTAATGAAAAACTGTTTTTT
>TRBJ1-1|TRBV10-2|many|TRBD1
CASSDLQGVAEAFF
TGCGCCAGCAGTGACCTGCAGGGGGTAGCTGAAGCTTTCTTT
>TRBJ2-7|TRBV15|once|TRBD1
CATSRVLTGTLYEQYF
TGTGCCACCAGCAGAGTCCTGACAGGGACCCTGTACGAGCAGTACTTC
>TRBJ1-1|TRBV6-1|.|TRBD1
CASSDERQGARRAFF
TGTGCCAGCAGTGATGAAAGACAGGGGGCGCGTCGAGCTTTCTTT
>TRBJ2-1|TRBV10-3|.|.
CAISDCRGFTPSEQFF
TGTGCCATCAGTGACTGCAGGGGTTTTACCCCCAGTGAGCAGTTCTTC
>TRBJ2-3|TRBV5-1|.|TRBD1
CASSFDPPGQGSTDTQYF
TGCGCCAGCAGCTTCGACCCGCCGGGACAGGGAAGCACAGATACGCAGTATTTT
>TRBJ2-7|TRBV9|few|TRBD1
CASSPGGWNEQYF
TGTGCCAGCAGCCCAGGGGGATGGAACGAGCAGTACTTC
>TRBJ2-1|TRBV7-9|.|TRBD2
CASSQGLADNEQFF
TGTGCCAGCAGCCAGGGACTAGCGGACAATGAGCAGTTCTTC
>TRBJ2-5|TRBV7-2|.|TRBD2
CASSLGGSLGETQYF
TGTGCCAGCAGCTTAGGCGGGAGCCTGGGAGAGACCCAGTACTTC
>TRBJ2-3|TRBV30|.|TRBD2
CAWGPGLLGLGTDTQYF
TGTGCCTGGGGACCGGGACTCTTAGGACTAGGCACAGATACGCAGTATTTT
>TRBJ1-1|TRBV18|.|TRBD1
CASSTGASEAFF
TGTGCCAGCTCTACAGGGGCGAGTGAAGCTTTCTTT
>TRBJ2-5|TRBV5-5|.|.
CASSLAAGETQYF
TGTGCCAGCAGCTTGGCTGCGGGAGAGACCCAGTACTTC
>TRBJ2-5|TRBV12-3/TRBV12-4|.|.
CASRQSEGETQYF
TGTGCCAGCAGGCAATCCGAGGGAGAGACCCAGTACTTC
>TRBJ2-6|TRBV5-6|.|TRBD2
CASSLGWAGAGANVLTF
TGTGCCAGCAGCTTGGGATGGGCGGGAGCCGGGGCCAACGTCCTGACTTTC
>TRBJ2-1|TRBV7-6|.|.
CASSRVANSYNEQFF
TGTGCCAGCAGTCGTGTGGCCAACTCCTACAATGAGCAGTTCTTC
>TRBJ2-7|TRBV5-4|.|TRBD1
CASSSMRQGFNEQYF
TGTGCCAGCAGTAGTATGAGACAGGGGTTCAACGAGCAGTACTTC
>TRBJ2-2|TRBV11-1|.|TRBD2
CASSYTSGSETGELFF
TGTGCCAGCAGCTATACTAGCGGGAGCGAAACCGGGGAGCTGTTTTTT
>TRBJ2-4|TRBV9|.|TRBD1
CASSSTGGSEAKNIQYF
TGTGCCAGCAGTTCCACAGGGGGCAGTGAGGCCAAAAACATTCAGTACTTC
>TRBJ2-1|TRBV4-3|.|TRBD2
CASSQVLPGGLAGGSYNEQFF
TGCGCCAGCAGCCAAGTGTTACCCGGGGGACTAGCGGGGGGTTCCTACAATGAGCAGTTCTTC
>TRBJ2-5|TRBV13|.|.
CASSLSTRQETQYF
TGTGCCAGCAGCCTATCTACTAGACAAGAGACCCAGTACTTC
>TRBJ1-2|TRBV18|.|.
CASSPPARQGYGYTF
TGTGCCAGCTCACCACCGGCCAGGCAGGGCTATGGCTACACCTTC
>TRBJ2-5|TRBV6-2/TRBV6-3|.|TRBD2
CASSYPSGRLETQYF
TGTGCCAGCAGTTACCCTAGCGGGAGGTTGGAGACCCAGTACTTC
>TRBJ2-7|TRBV6-5|.|TRBD2
CASSRLARSSYEQYF
TGTGCCAGCAGCCGACTAGCGAGAAGCTCCTACGAGCAGTACTTC
>TRBJ2-3|TRBV3-1/TRBV3-2|few|.
CASSPVPDTQYF
TGTGCCAGCAGCCCTGTCCCAGATACGCAGTATTTT
>TRBJ1-2|TRBV3-1/TRBV3-2|once|.
CASSQHQAARGRDYGYTF
TGTGCCAGCAGCCAACACCAAGCGGCTAGGGGGAGGGACTATGGCTACACCTTC
>TRBJ1-4|TRBV10-3|once|.
CAISESMGREKLFF
TGTGCCATCAGTGAGTCGATGGGCCGGGAAAAACTGTTTTTT
>TRBJ2-1|TRBV30|once|TRBD1
CAWSQNTGANEQFF
TGTGCCTGGAGTCAAAATACAGGGGCGAATGAGCAGTTCTTC
>TRBJ2-3|TRBV6-6|.|.
CASSGTGDTQYF
TGTGCCAGCAGTGGGACTGGGGATACGCAGTATTTT
>TRBJ1-5|TRBV28|.|.
CASGGQGGQPQHF
TGTGCCAGCGGTGGGCAGGGAGGTCAGCCCCAGCATTTT
>TRBJ2-3|TRBV30|.|TRBD1
CACNEQGLTTDTQYF
TGTGCCTGCAATGAACAGGGGCTTACCACAGATACGCAGTATTTT
>TRBJ2-3|TRBV2|.|.
CASRRTDTDTQYF
TGTGCCAGCAGGAGGACAGACACAGATACGCAGTATTTT
>TRBJ1-4|TRBV3-1/TRBV3-2|.|TRBD1
CASSPVETGNGGGEKLFF
TGTGCCAGCAGCCCAGTGGAGACAGGGAACGGGGGAGGAGAAAAACTGTTTTTT
>TRBJ2-5|TRBV2|.|.
CASSLGRLETQYF
TGTGCCAGCAGTCTAGGGAGGCTAGAGACCCAGTACTTC
>TRBJ1-2|TRBV16|.|.
CASSHLLEGNGYTF
TGTGCCAGCAGCCACCTATTGGAGGGGAATGGCTACACCTTC
>TRBJ2-3|TRBV3-1/TRBV3-2|.|.
CASSPRGVGADTQYF
TGTGCCAGCAGCCCCAGGGGGGTTGGAGCAGATACGCAGTATTTT
>TRBJ2-3|TRBV27|.|TRBD2
CASTPIPRTSGKADTQYF
TGTGCCAGCACCCCTATACCACGGACTAGCGGGAAGGCAGATACGCAGTATTTT
>TRBJ2-2|TRBV19|.|TRBD2
CASTRLAGRELFF
TGTGCCAGTACCCGACTAGCGGGAAGGGAGCTGTTTTTT
>TRBJ1-3|TRBV9|once|.
CASSVDPSSGNTIYF
TGTGCCAGCAGCGTTGACCCTAGCTCTGGAAACACCATATATTTT
>TRBJ2-7|TRBV7-9|.|.
CASSYRDWSYEQYF
TGTGCCAGCAGCTACCGGGACTGGTCCTACGAGCAGTACTTC
>TRBJ2-3|TRBV5-1|.|.
CASSLDGRRDTQYF
TGCGCCAGCAGCTTAGACGGGAGAAGAGATACGCAGTATTTT
>TRBJ1-1|TRBV30|.|.
CAWTGWTEAFF
TGTGCCTGGACAGGGTGGACTGAAGCTTTCTTT
>TRBJ2-6|TRBV27|.|.
CASQRRFDTAGSSGANVLTF
TGTGCCAGCCAGAGAAGATTTGACACCGCGGGGAGTTCTGGGGCCAACGTCCTGACTTTC
>TRBJ1-2|TRBV7-9|.|.
CASSTLGGATYGYTF
TGTGCCAGCAGCACTCTGGGGGGGGCAACCTATGGCTACACCTTC
>TRBJ2-3|TRBV2|.|.
CASSDPSGFSTDTQYF
TGTGCCAGCAGTGACCCGAGCGGATTTAGCACAGATACGCAGTATTTT
>TRBJ1-3|TRBV12-5|few|.
CASGTDSFSGNTIYF
TGTGCTAGTGGAACGGACAGCTTCTCTGGAAACACCATATATTTT
>TRBJ2-2|TRBV15|.|TRBD2
CAAGEGLYTGELFF
TGTGCCGCCGGGGAGGGCCTATACACCGGGGAGCTGTTTTTT
>TRBJ1-1|TRBV14|.|.
CEPVQPLNGEAFF
TGCGAGCCGGTACAGCCCTTGAATGGTGAAGCTTTCTTT
>TRBJ2-1|TRBV5-1|.|TRBD2
CASSPSLLAGDYNEQFF
TGCGCCAGCAGCCCAAGCTTACTAGCGGGGGATTACAATGAGCAGTTCTTC
>TRBJ2-7|TRBV7-9|.|TRBD2
CASTPPGTSGRTHF
TGTGCCAGCACCCCCCCTGGGACTAGCGGGAGGACTCACTTC
>TRBJ2-1|TRBV29-1|.|TRBD2
CSVLGLAGVGDEQFF
TGCAGCGTACTTGGACTAGCGGGAGTAGGGGATGAGCAGTTCTTC
>TRBJ2-5|TRBV28|once|TRBD1
CASRYRGRETQYF
TGTGCCAGCAGATACAGGGGGAGGGAGACCCAGTACTTC
>TRBJ2-7|TRBV2|.|TRBD2
CASSSGTSGSRTYF
TGTGCCAGCAGCTCAGGGACTAGCGGGAGCCGGACGTACTTC
>TRBJ1-1|TRBV19|.|TRBD1
CATRLQGAGDTEAFF
TGTGCCACCAGGCTACAGGGGGCAGGGGACACTGAAGCTTTCTTT